The 15 T cell receptor beta chains listed next were all sequenced from one sample in a study of beta chain features in type 1 diabetes. Study results and limitations: The study found moderately but significantly shorter TCRB CDR3s in all four CD4+ subsets of Type 1 diabetes patients.

Antigen specificity for these receptors is unknown. Investigators reverse transcribed all isolated RNA, so they sequenced expressed TCRB transcripts. Method: immunoSEQ multiplex PCR; TCRdb's copy keeps in-frame clones and lacks some. The sample lists fewer than 300,000 clones; roughly 11% were seen once. The sequenced sample consisted of naive CD4+ T cells from blood. The receptor source for this set is a man aged 30-40 years with type 1 diabetes.

This clone appeared a single time. This sequence joins TRBV5-6 and TRBJ2-3; 8 bases map to TRBD2. Germline-derived CDR1 and CDR2 are SGHDT and YYEEEE. This CDR3 region has 15 residues. J was trimmed by 3 bases and V by 4 bases; bases with no gene match: 7. The CDR3 DNA reads as TGTGCCAGCAGCAGAAGCGGGGGAGGGACAGATACGCAGTATTTT. Translation gives CASSRSGGGTDTQYF. The whole variable domain, filled in from reference TRBV5-6 and TRBJ2-3, reads DAGVTQSPTHLIKTRGQQVTLRCSPKSGHDTVSWYQQALGQGPQFIFQYYEEEERQRGNFPDRFSGHQFPNYSSELNVNALLLGDSALYLCASSRSGGGTDTQYFGPGTRLTVL.

The chain employs TRBV7-2 and TRBJ1-6; D perhaps matches TRBD1 (5 bases). Trimming took 5 bases from V and 9 from J, leaving 17 bases between them. This CDR3 contains 15 residues. CDR1 and CDR2 from the germline V gene are SGHTA and FQGNSA. CDR3: CASSLLDAGGSPLHF. In nucleotides, the CDR3 is TGTGCCAGCAGCCTTCTTGACGCCGGGGGTTCACCCCTCCACTTT.

This clone has more than one count but fewer than ten. DNA of the CDR3: TGTGCCAGCAGCTCAGGGGCCCGGACAGATACGCAGTATTTT. This encodes CASSSGARTDTQYF. The chain carries TRBV7-3 and TRBJ2-3, with D possibly matching TRBD1 (6 bases). The germline CDR1 and CDR2 sequences are SGHTA and FQGTGA. The V gene lost 4 bases and the J gene lost 3 bases, with 11 bases spanning the gap. This CDR3 comprises 14 residues. The full variable domain, completed using reference TRBV7-3 and TRBJ2-3, is GAGVSQTPSNKVTEKGKYVELRCDPISGHTALYWYRQSLGQGPEFLIYFQGTGAADDSGLPNDRFFAVRPEGSVSTLKIQRTERGDSAVYLCASSSGARTDTQYFGPGTRLTVL.

This sequence joins TRBV18 and TRBJ2-2, with TRBD1 matching 9 bases. Germline trimming cut 4 bases from V and 6 bases from J; bases unmatched to any gene: 6. This CDR3 region has 15 residues. Germline V gene sequence: CDR1 KGHSH, CDR2 LQKENI. As DNA, the CDR3 is TGTGCCAGCTCACGAGGGACAGGGACCGCCGGGGAGCTGTTTTTT. Protein sequence: CASSRGTGTAGELFF.

V gene TRBV6-5 combines with J gene TRBJ1-2, with D hard to call. V lost 2 bases and J lost 3, with 10 bases in between. Germline values: CDR1 MNHEY, CDR2 SVGAGI. CDR3 size: 14 residues. CDR3 bases: TGTGCCAGCAGTTACGCGGGAACAGACTATGGCTACACCTTC. As protein: CASSYAGTDYGYTF.

This clone was counted a few times. The rearrangement links TRBV6-5 to TRBJ2-3; 8 bases match TRBD2. Per germline, CDR1 MNHEY and CDR2 SVGAGI. The length of the CDR3 is 14 residues. Trimming took 2 bases from V and 4 from J; bases not matched to a gene: 2. The CDR3 region is CASSYKRGSDTQYF. In DNA form, the CDR3 reads TGTGCCAGCAGTTACAAGCGGGGGTCAGATACGCAGTATTTT.

The chain is built from TRBV9 and TRBJ2-3, with D tentatively TRBD1 (5 bases). CDR3 length: 14 residues. The ends were cut back, 4 bases at V and 5 bases at J, with 14 bases in the middle. Germline loops: CDR1 SGDLS, CDR2 YYNGEE. The CDR3 spells CASSPNSRGDTQYF. Here the CDR3 DNA reads TGTGCCAGCAGCCCCAACAGTAGGGGAGATACGCAGTATTTT. Full variable domain (rest looked up from reference TRBV9 and TRBJ2-3): DSGVTQTPKHLITATGQRVTLRCSPRSGDLSVYWYQQSLDQGLQFLIQYYNGEERAKGNILERFSAQQFPDLHSELNLSSLELGDSALYFCASSPNSRGDTQYFGPGTRLTVL.

This chain links TRBV7-8 with TRBJ2-1, with 12 bases that match TRBD2. V was pared by 4 bases and J by 5 bases, with 3 bases of the junction left unmatched. The germline V gene has CDR1 SGHVS and CDR2 FQNEAQ. This CDR3 is 15 amino acids long. For the CDR3, the DNA is TGTGCCAGCAGCTCGACTAGCGGGGGCCACAATGAGCAGTTCTTC. This translates into CASSSTSGGHNEQFF.

V is TRBV7-9 and J is TRBJ2-5; D remains unclear. CDR1 is SEHNR and CDR2 is FQNEAQ in the germline V gene (reference sequence). This CDR3 comprises 16 residues. V was pared by 1 base and J by 2 bases, with 14 bases between. CDR3 region: CASSLGRRMWQETQYF. CDR3 in DNA: TGTGCCAGCAGCTTAGGCCGGCGGATGTGGCAAGAGACCCAGTACTTC.

In this sample, this clone turned up a few times. The rearrangement links TRBV4-2 to TRBJ2-2; perhaps TRBD2 as D (6 bases). The CDR3 consists of 15 residues. From germline, CDR1 is LGHNA and CDR2 YNFKEQ. Trimming cost V 1 base and J 2 bases, with 8 bases left between them. The CDR3: CASSQGEANTGELFF. In DNA form, the CDR3 reads TGTGCCAGCAGCCAAGGGGAGGCAAACACCGGGGAGCTGTTTTTT.

J is TRBJ2-7 and V is TRBV19, with D perhaps matching TRBD2 (5 bases). The V and J ends lost 8 bases and 2 bases respectively, with 10 bases between them. CDR1 and CDR2 (germline): LNHDA, SQIVND (reference sequence). This CDR3 region has 12 residues. The CDR3 region is CASSGSAYEQYF. The CDR3, as DNA: TGTGCCAGTTCGGGGAGCGCCTACGAGCAGTACTTC.

The chain has TRBV7-2 and TRBJ2-1; 9 bases align to TRBD2. Germline V gene sequence: CDR1 SGHTA, CDR2 FQGNSA. With V trimmed by 11 bases and J by 2 bases, 7 bases remained unmatched. CDR3 length equals 14 residues. For the CDR3, the DNA is TGTGCCGGGAAGCGGGGGGTTACCTACAATGAGCAGTTCTTC. The encoded protein is CAGKRGVTYNEQFF.

This clone showed up just a few times. The rearrangement links TRBV9 to TRBJ2-5; 8 bases line up with TRBD1. Germline lookup yields CDR1 SGDLS and CDR2 YYNGEE. This CDR3 has 14 amino acids. V lost 4 bases to trimming and J lost 9 bases; unmatched junction nucleotides: 11. In DNA form, the CDR3 reads TGTGCCAGCAGCCCAGGGGACAGGCCCAGGGCCCAGTACTTC. Translation gives CASSPGDRPRAQYF.

The V call is TRBV5-1, the J call TRBJ1-2; 9 bases are shared with TRBD1. The CDR3 length is 14 residues. Germline CDR1 reads SGHRS; CDR2 reads YFSETQ. V shed 1 base, J shed 5 bases, and the junction held 3 bases outside the gene matches. For the CDR3, the DNA is TGCGCCAGCAGCTTGAGGACAGGGGTGTATGGCTACACCTTC. Translated, it gives CASSLRTGVYGYTF.

The gene calls are TRBV20-1 and TRBJ2-1; a weak D match, TRBD2 (5 bases). Between the trimmed V and J ends, which lost 5 bases and 10 bases, there was a span of 12 bases. Germline CDR1 and CDR2: DFQATT and SNEGSKA (reference sequence). This CDR3 is built from 11 residues. In nucleotides, the CDR3 is TGCAGTGCTCTCCCCGGCGGGGAGCAGTTCTTC. As protein: CSALPGGEQFF.